The 30 T cell receptor beta chains below all came from one sample that was sequenced in a study of beta chain features in type 1 diabetes. Expressed TCRB transcripts got sequenced, as all isolated RNA was reverse transcribed. The data were produced by immunoSEQ multiplex PCR, yet TCRdb's version contains in-frame clones alone and is incomplete. The repertoire holds hundreds of thousands of clones, 15% to 17% seen once, with approximately 0.093% in the top ten. The sequencing input was naive CD4+ T cells from blood. The receptors shown here come from a man aged 18 to 29 in good health.

This sequence joins TRBV7-9 and TRBJ2-1, with 7 bases fitting TRBD1. Germline values: CDR1 SEHNR, CDR2 FQNEAQ (reference sequence). The CDR3 contains 14 residues. Unmatched junction bases numbered 6, after V lost 1 base and J lost 9 bases. DNA of the CDR3: TGTGCCAGCAGCTTAGGACAGGGATTGACTGAGCAGTTCTTC. It specifies CASSLGQGLTEQFF.

This clone has more than one count but fewer than ten. V and J are TRBV7-9 and TRBJ2-1, with TRBD2 identical over 12 bases. The CDR3 contains 15 residues. After removal of 1 base from V and 7 bases from J, the junction contained 2 bases not matched to a gene. In germline, CDR1 is SEHNR, CDR2 FQNEAQ (reference sequence). The CDR3 DNA follows: TGTGCCAGCAGCTTAGTCGGGACTAGCGGGAATGAGCAGTTCTTC. Amino acid sequence: CASSLVGTSGNEQFF.

The V gene is TRBV7-9, the J gene TRBJ1-2, with TRBD1 matching over 7 bases. This CDR3 region has 17 residues. V gave up 3 bases and J gave up 1 base; unmatched junction bases: 11. The germline gives CDR1 SEHNR, CDR2 FQNEAQ (reference sequence). The CDR3 nucleotides read TGTGCCAGCAGCTTTTATACCGGGACAGAGTTTAACTATGGCTACACCTTC. This gives the protein CASSFYTGTEFNYGYTF.

The V call is TRBV18, the J call TRBJ1-2; D possibly corresponds to TRBD1 (6 bases). The CDR3 consists of 14 residues. Deletions cut 0 bases from V and 6 bases from J, with 11 bases between. CDR1 and CDR2 (germline): KGHSH, LQKENI. This chain's CDR3 is CASSPPGGNHGYTF. CDR3 nucleotides: TGTGCCAGCTCACCACCCGGGGGCAACCATGGCTACACCTTC.

The V call is TRBV18, the J call TRBJ1-1; 7 nucleotides match TRBD1. The CDR3 is 13 amino acids. V shed 6 bases and J 3 bases; nucleotides not matched to a gene: 4. CDR1 is KGHSH and CDR2 is LQKENI in the germline V gene. The chain's CDR3 is CASSLDRDTEAFF. CDR3 nucleotide sequence: TGTGCCAGCTCGCTCGACAGGGACACTGAAGCTTTCTTT.

J is TRBJ2-3 and V is TRBV4-3; 10 positions match TRBD2. V lost 3 bases and J lost 1; bases outside the gene matches: 1. This CDR3 has 15 residues. CDR1 is LGHNA, CDR2 YSLEER, per germline. Here the CDR3 reads CASSHLAGGTDTQYF. CDR3 nucleotides: TGCGCCAGCAGCCACCTAGCGGGAGGCACAGATACGCAGTATTTT.

This clone was detected only a few times. The rearrangement joins TRBV7-8 to TRBJ1-2; D might be TRBD1 (6 bases). Germline assignment: CDR1 SGHVS and CDR2 FQNEAQ. The CDR3 has 13 residues. Trimming left V 9 bases short and J 3 bases short, with 14 bases between. CDR3 sequence reads: CASTRPGDYGYTF. Written as DNA, the CDR3 is TGTGCCAGTACCCGGCCAGGGGACTATGGCTACACCTTC. The variable domain in full, with the rest retrieved from reference TRBV7-8 and TRBJ1-2, is GAGVSQSPRYKVAKRGQDVALRCDPISGHVSLFWYQQALGQGPEFLTYFQNEAQLDKSGLPSDRFFAERPEGSVSTLKIQRTQQEDSAVYLCASTRPGDYGYTFGSGTRLTVV.

The genes are TRBV27 and TRBJ2-5, with D unresolved. Germline CDR1 MNHEY, CDR2 SMNVEV (reference sequence). V was cut by 5 bases and J by 1 base, with 5 bases left in between. The CDR3 is 12 amino acids. CDR3 sequence (DNA): TGTGCCAGCAGTCACCCCCAAGAGACCCAGTACTTC. This codes for CASSHPQETQYF.

The J gene is TRBJ2-7, the V gene TRBV28, with D perhaps matching TRBD2 (7 bases). The V end was cut by 5 bases, the J end by 3 bases, with 17 bases between. This CDR3 is 15 amino acids long. Per germline, CDR1 MDHEN and CDR2 SYDVKM. The CDR3 is CASSLTRGPLYEQYF. The CDR3 DNA reads TGTGCCAGCAGTCTCACGCGGGGGCCCCTCTACGAGCAGTACTTC.

This chain connects TRBV21-1 to TRBJ1-1. TRBV21-1 constitutes a pseudogene. CDR3 length: 13 amino acids. CDR3 sequence reads: CASRYGRNTEAFF. In nucleotides, the CDR3 is TGTGCCAGCAGATACGGACGGAACACTGAAGCTTTCTTT.

The rearrangement joins TRBV28 to TRBJ1-2; D possibly corresponds to TRBD1 (5 bases). Per the germline V gene, CDR1 is MDHEN and CDR2 is SYDVKM. The CDR3 runs to 13 residues. V was pared by 6 bases and J by 8 bases, with 16 bases between. The CDR3 sequence: CASSPGWSSGYTF. The CDR3 DNA reads TGTGCCAGCAGCCCAGGGTGGAGCAGCGGCTACACCTTC.

The rearrangement joins TRBV27 to TRBJ2-2, with TRBD2 identical over 13 bases. CDR3 length equals 18 residues. The germline CDR1 and CDR2 sequences are MNHEY and SMNVEV (reference sequence). The V and J ends lost 3 bases and 5 bases, in that order; junction bases with no gene match: 9. CDR3 amino acids: CASSLGLAGRGSTGELFF. In DNA form, the CDR3 reads TGTGCCAGCAGTTTGGGACTAGCGGGAAGGGGAAGTACCGGGGAGCTGTTTTTT.

The chain recombines TRBV7-9 with TRBJ2-7; a weak D match, TRBD1 (6 bases). V lost 5 bases to trimming and J lost 1 base, with 9 bases between them. This CDR3 comprises 13 residues. Per the germline V gene, CDR1 is SEHNR and CDR2 is FQNEAQ (reference sequence). The CDR3 nucleotides read TGTGCCAGCAGCAGAACAGGGTCCTACGAGCAGTACTTC. It encodes CASSRTGSYEQYF.

The V gene is TRBV4-2, the J gene TRBJ2-2, with TRBD2 matching over 12 bases. With V trimmed by 4 bases and J by 5 bases, 5 bases remained unmatched. The CDR3 totals 16 residues. CDR1 is LGHNA, CDR2 YNFKEQ, per germline. In DNA, the CDR3 is TGTGCCAGCAGCCTCCCTCTAGCGGGGGGGACCGGGGAGCTGTTTTTT. Amino acids: CASSLPLAGGTGELFF.

The chain has TRBV10-3 and TRBJ2-7; weak D call: TRBD2 (5 bases). The germline CDR1 and CDR2 sequences are ENHRY and SYGVKD. The CDR3 runs 17 residues. V was clipped by 4 bases and J by 5 bases, with 24 bases between them. Here the CDR3 DNA reads TGTGCCATCAGTGCTTTTAGTGGGAGACCATCCCTGGACGAGCAGTACTTC. Amino acids: CAISAFSGRPSLDEQYF.

The chain joins TRBV7-2 to TRBJ2-5; D unresolved. V was pared by 8 bases and J by 0 bases, with 10 bases between. CDR1 SGHTA and CDR2 FQGNSA come from the germline V gene. CDR3 length: 13 residues. As DNA, the CDR3 is TGTGCCAGCCAGCAGACATACCAAGAGACCCAGTACTTC. It translates to CASQQTYQETQYF.

The V and J genes are TRBV21-1 and TRBJ2-5; TRBD1, the D gene given by the table, was not confirmed from the DNA. TRBV21-1 is classified as a pseudogene. The CDR3 covers 15 residues. CDR3 region: CASSSPGQGALTQYF. The DNA for the CDR3 is TGTGCCAGCAGCTCGCCGGGACAGGGGGCGCTTACCCAGTACTTC.

This chain joins TRBV4-1 and TRBJ1-2; TRBD1 aligns across 7 bases. The J segment lost 6 bases and the V segment lost 3 bases, leaving 10 bases of the junction unmatched. Germline values: CDR1 MGHRA, CDR2 YSYEKL. This CDR3 region has 15 residues. Here the CDR3 DNA reads TGCGCCAGCAGCCAGGAGATGGGACAGTCCCATGGCTACACCTTC. Its protein is CASSQEMGQSHGYTF.

Details on this clone: No DNA is shown, since the ends of the CDR3 on it are uncertain; the CDR3 is the one TCRdb lists. This sequence joins TRBV19 and TRBJ2-7; the D call TRBD2 from the table was never checked on the DNA. The germline V gene encodes CDR1 LNHDA and CDR2 SQIVND (reference sequence). The length of the CDR3 is 17 amino acids, counting both ends. CDR3 sequence reads: CASSLRAGVAGDYEQYF.

The chain combines TRBV25-1 with TRBJ2-5; maybe TRBD2 (7 bases). CDR1 is MGHDK, CDR2 SYGVNS, per germline. The ends were cut back, 5 bases at V and 4 bases at J, with 17 bases in the middle. This CDR3 has 15 amino acids. The CDR3 region is CASSSAGALGETQYF. CDR3 sequence (DNA): TGTGCCAGCAGTTCCGCGGGGGCATTAGGAGAGACCCAGTACTTC. Complete variable domain (other parts from reference TRBV25-1 and TRBJ2-5): EADIYQTPRYLVIGTGKKITLECSQTMGHDKMYWYQQDPGMELHLIHYSYGVNSTEKGDLSSESTVSRIRTEHFPLTLESARPSHTSQYLCASSSAGALGETQYFGPGTRLLVL.

This clone was seen a handful of times. This chain links TRBV4-2 with TRBJ1-3; 8 positions match TRBD1. Germline V gives CDR1 LGHNA, CDR2 YNFKEQ. The CDR3 covers 16 residues. With V trimmed by 1 base and J by 4 bases, 6 bases remained unmatched. Here the CDR3 DNA reads TGTGCCAGCAGCCAAGCGCAGGACAGGGCCGGAAACACCATATATTTT. This gives the protein CASSQAQDRAGNTIYF.

This clone turned up a few times. The rearrangement links TRBV7-8 to TRBJ1-4, with a weak D call TRBD1 (5 bases). Between the trimmed V and J ends, which lost 2 bases and 10 bases, there was a span of 17 bases. The CDR3 is 15 residues long. Germline lookup yields CDR1 SGHVS and CDR2 FQNEAQ. The CDR3 bases are TGTGCCAGCAGCTTAAACGGCAGGGCGGTCGGAAAACTGTTTTTT. Translation gives CASSLNGRAVGKLFF.

This clone has a handful of counts. The chain combines TRBV7-2 with TRBJ1-3; D not resolved. Between the trimmed V and J ends, which lost 1 base and 0 bases, there was a span of 10 bases. Germline V gene lookup returns CDR1 SGHTA and CDR2 FQGNSA. The CDR3 length is 16 residues. The CDR3 DNA reads TGTGCCAGCAGCTTAGTGGGCAGGAGCTCTGGAAACACCATATATTTT. Translation gives CASSLVGRSSGNTIYF.

This chain links TRBV7-2 with TRBJ1-4, with D unresolved. Germline CDR1 SGHTA, CDR2 FQGNSA. Trimming left V 5 bases short and J 3 bases short, with 10 bases between. The CDR3 length is 14 residues. The DNA for the CDR3 is TGTGCCAGCAGCCCTAGGGTGGCTAATGAAAAACTGTTTTTT. Translated: CASSPRVANEKLFF.

This clone was seen only a few times. The chain combines TRBV4-2 with TRBJ2-7, with D tentatively TRBD1 (5 bases). This CDR3 has 14 residues. Germline lookup yields CDR1 LGHNA and CDR2 YNFKEQ. Trimming stripped 0 bases from V and 4 bases from J, with 10 bases between. CDR3 nucleotides: TGTGCCAGCAGCCAAGATTGGGCAGGGTACGAGCAGTACTTC. This gives the protein CASSQDWAGYEQYF.

This clone has a handful of counts. V is TRBV14 and J is TRBJ2-5; 7 bases line up with TRBD1. Germline V gene lookup returns CDR1 SGHDN and CDR2 FVKESK. CDR3 length: 14 residues. Losses at the gene ends were 4 bases for V and 0 bases for J; bases not matched to a gene: 2. CDR3: CASSPTGYQETQYF. CDR3 DNA sequence: TGTGCCAGCAGCCCGACAGGGTACCAAGAGACCCAGTACTTC.

The chain uses TRBV7-2 and TRBJ1-6; TRBD1 is a possible D gene (6 bases). V dropped 7 bases and J dropped 6 bases, with 22 bases sitting between them. Germline V gene data show CDR1 as SGHTA and CDR2 as FQGNSA. The CDR3 loop spans 17 amino acids. CDR3 nucleotide sequence: TGTGCCAGCACCCCGAATCCTCCAGGGGCCAGTAATTCACCCCTCCACTTT. Translation: CASTPNPPGASNSPLHF. The variable domain in full, completed from reference TRBV7-2 and TRBJ1-6, reads GAGVSQSPSNKVTEKGKDVELRCDPISGHTALYWYRQSLGQGLEFLIYFQGNSAPDKSGLPSDRFSAERTGGSVSTLTIQRTQQEDSAVYLCASTPNPPGASNSPLHFGNGTRLTVT.

This clone has just a few counts. This chain connects TRBV4-3 to TRBJ1-2; 9 nucleotides match TRBD1. The CDR3 spans 17 residues. V shed 4 bases and J 0 bases; nucleotides not matched to a gene: 9. Looked up from germline, CDR1 is LGHNA and CDR2 is YSLEER. In DNA form, the CDR3 reads TGCGCCAGCAGCCCGAACCTCCGGGACAGGGCTAACTATGGCTACACCTTC. Protein: CASSPNLRDRANYGYTF.

The CDR3 nucleotides are TGCGCCAGCAGCCAAGTCCGAGTGCTTGAGGACAACCCCCAAGAGACCCAGTACTTC. This encodes CASSQVRVLEDNPQETQYF. The V and J genes are TRBV4-3 and TRBJ2-5, with D maybe TRBD1 (5 bases). Trimming cost V 1 base and J 1 base, with 22 bases left between them. This CDR3 is 19 amino acids long. Germline CDR1 LGHNA, CDR2 YSLEER.

In its sample, this clone was seen a few times. The chain combines TRBV6-5 with TRBJ2-3; D possibly corresponds to TRBD2 (5 bases). CDR1 and CDR2 from the germline V gene are MNHEY and SVGAGI. CDR3 length: 14 amino acids. The V end was cut by 2 bases, the J end by 1 base, with 7 bases between. The CDR3 DNA follows: TGTGCCAGCAGTTACGGGAGAGGCACAGATACGCAGTATTTT. The encoded protein is CASSYGRGTDTQYF.